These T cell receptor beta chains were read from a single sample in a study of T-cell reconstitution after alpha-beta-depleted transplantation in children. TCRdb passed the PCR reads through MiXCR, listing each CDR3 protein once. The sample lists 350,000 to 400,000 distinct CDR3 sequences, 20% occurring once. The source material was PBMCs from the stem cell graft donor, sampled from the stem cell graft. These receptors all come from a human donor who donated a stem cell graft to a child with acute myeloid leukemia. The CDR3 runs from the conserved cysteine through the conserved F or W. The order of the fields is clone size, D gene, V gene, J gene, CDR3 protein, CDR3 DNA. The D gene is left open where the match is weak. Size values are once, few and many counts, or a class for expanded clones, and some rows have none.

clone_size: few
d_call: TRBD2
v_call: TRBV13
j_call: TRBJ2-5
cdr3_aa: CASSLLGLAGETQYF
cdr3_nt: TGTGCCAGCAGCTTACTTGGTCTAGCGGGAGAGACCCAGTACTTC

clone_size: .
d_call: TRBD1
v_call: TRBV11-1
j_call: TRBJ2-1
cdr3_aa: CASSRQGVLDEQFF
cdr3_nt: TGTGCCAGCAGCCGACAGGGGGTGTTGGATGAGCAGTTCTTC

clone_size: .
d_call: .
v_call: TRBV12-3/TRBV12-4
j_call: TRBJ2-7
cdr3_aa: CASSPRFSGHYEQYF
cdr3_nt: TGTGCCAGCAGTCCCCGGTTTAGCGGACACTACGAGCAGTACTTC

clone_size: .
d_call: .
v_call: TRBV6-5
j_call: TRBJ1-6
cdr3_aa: CASSSSRQANSPLHF
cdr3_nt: TGTGCCAGCAGCAGTTCAAGGCAGGCCAATTCACCCCTCCACTTT

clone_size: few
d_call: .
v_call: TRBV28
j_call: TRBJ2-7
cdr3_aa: CASSFKTYYEQYF
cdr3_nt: TGTGCCAGCAGTTTTAAGACTTACTACGAGCAGTACTTC

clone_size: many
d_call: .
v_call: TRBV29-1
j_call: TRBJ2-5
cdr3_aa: CSVEEEGRETQYF
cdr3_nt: TGCAGCGTTGAAGAGGAGGGCCGAGAGACCCAGTACTTC

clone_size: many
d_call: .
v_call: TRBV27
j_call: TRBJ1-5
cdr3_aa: CASSPFRDQPQHF
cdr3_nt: TGTGCCAGCAGCCCCTTCCGCGATCAGCCCCAGCATTTT

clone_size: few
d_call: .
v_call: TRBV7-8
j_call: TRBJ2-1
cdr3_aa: CASSLVFGPYNEQFF
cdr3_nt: TGTGCCAGCAGCTTAGTTTTCGGCCCCTACAATGAGCAGTTCTTC

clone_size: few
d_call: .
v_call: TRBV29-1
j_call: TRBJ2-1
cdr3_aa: CSVELEIRSVRFF
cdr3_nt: TGCAGCGTTGAATTAGAAATCCGGTCGGTTCGGTTCTTC

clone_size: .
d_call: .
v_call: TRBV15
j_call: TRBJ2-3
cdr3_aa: CATSTNRGNTQYF
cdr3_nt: TGTGCCACCAGCACTAATCGAGGCAATACGCAGTATTTT

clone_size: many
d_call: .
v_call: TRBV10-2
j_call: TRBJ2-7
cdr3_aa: CASSLSPTGDVKQYF
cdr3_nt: TGCGCCAGCAGTCTCTCCCCGACGGGAGACGTAAAGCAGTACTTC

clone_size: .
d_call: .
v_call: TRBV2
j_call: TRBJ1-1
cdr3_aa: CASKAGVVPEAFF
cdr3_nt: TGTGCCAGCAAGGCGGGGGTAGTCCCCGAAGCTTTCTTT

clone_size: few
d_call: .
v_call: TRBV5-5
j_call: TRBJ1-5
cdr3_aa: CASSLDPGGNQPQHF
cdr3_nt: TGTGCCAGCAGCTTGGATCCGGGAGGGAATCAGCCCCAGCATTTT

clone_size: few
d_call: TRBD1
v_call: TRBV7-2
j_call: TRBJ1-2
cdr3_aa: CASSLALPDRSYGYTF
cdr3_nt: TGTGCCAGCAGCTTAGCACTACCGGACAGGAGCTATGGCTACACCTTC

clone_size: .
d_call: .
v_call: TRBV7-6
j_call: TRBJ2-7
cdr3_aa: CASSLGSSRRRYEQYF
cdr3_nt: TGTGCCAGCAGCTTAGGTTCTTCTAGGCGGCGGTACGAGCAGTACTTC

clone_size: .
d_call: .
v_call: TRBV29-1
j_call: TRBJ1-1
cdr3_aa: CSVFPGLGTEAFF
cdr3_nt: TGCAGCGTTTTCCCGGGTCTGGGCACTGAAGCTTTCTTT

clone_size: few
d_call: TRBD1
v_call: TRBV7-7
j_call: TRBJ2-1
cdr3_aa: CASSLGTGAQDEQFF
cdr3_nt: TGTGCTAGCAGCTTAGGGACAGGGGCGCAGGATGAGCAGTTCTTC

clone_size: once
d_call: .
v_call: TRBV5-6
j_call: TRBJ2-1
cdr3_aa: CASSTQSGGSGEQFF
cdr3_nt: TGTGCCAGCAGCACACAGAGTGGGGGGAGTGGTGAGCAGTTCTTC

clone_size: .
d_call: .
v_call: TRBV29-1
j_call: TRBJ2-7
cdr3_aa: CSVAGSTYEQYF
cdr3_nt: TGCAGCGTTGCGGGGAGCACCTACGAGCAGTACTTC

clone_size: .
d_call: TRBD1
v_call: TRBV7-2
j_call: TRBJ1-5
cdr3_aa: CASSLGQGAWSNQPQHF
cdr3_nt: TGTGCCAGCAGCTTAGGGCAGGGGGCTTGGAGCAATCAGCCCCAGCATTTT

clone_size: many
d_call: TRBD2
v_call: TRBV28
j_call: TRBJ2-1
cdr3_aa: CASSFSGRGNRRNEQFF
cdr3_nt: TGTGCCAGCAGTTTTAGCGGGAGGGGTAATAGACGCAATGAGCAGTTCTTC

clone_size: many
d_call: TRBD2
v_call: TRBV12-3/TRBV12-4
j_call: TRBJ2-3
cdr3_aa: CASSLTTSGDTQYF
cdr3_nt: TGTGCCAGCAGTTTAACGACTAGCGGGGATACGCAGTATTTT

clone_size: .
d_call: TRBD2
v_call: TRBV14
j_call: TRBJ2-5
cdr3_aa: CASSQDRGSFVQETQYF
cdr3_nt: TGTGCCAGCAGCCAAGATCGCGGGAGTTTCGTCCAAGAGACCCAGTACTTC

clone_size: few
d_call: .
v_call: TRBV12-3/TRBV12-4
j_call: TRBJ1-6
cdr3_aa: CASCVGTLGSPLHF
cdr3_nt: TGTGCCAGCTGCGTAGGGACTCTCGGGTCACCCCTCCACTTT

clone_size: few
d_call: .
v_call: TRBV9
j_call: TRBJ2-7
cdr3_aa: CASSVAYSSYEQYF
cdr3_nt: TGTGCCAGCAGCGTAGCTTATAGCTCCTACGAGCAGTACTTC

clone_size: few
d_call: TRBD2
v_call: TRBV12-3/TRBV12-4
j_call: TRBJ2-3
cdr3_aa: CASSQSGTLSTDTQYF
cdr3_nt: TGTGCCAGCAGCCAGAGCGGGACCCTTAGCACAGATACGCAGTATTTT

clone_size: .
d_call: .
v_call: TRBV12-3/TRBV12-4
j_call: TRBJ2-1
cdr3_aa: CASSLARTEQFF
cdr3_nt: TGTGCCAGCAGTTTAGCGCGTACTGAGCAGTTCTTC

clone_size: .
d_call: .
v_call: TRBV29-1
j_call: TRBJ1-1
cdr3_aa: CSVEEPTGLNTEAFF
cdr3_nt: TGCAGCGTTGAAGAACCGACCGGTTTGAACACTGAAGCTTTCTTT

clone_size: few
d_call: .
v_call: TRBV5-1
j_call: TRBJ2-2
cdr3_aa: CASSLASARFFTGELFF
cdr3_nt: TGCGCCAGCAGCTTGGCTAGCGCGAGATTTTTCACCGGGGAGCTGTTTTTT

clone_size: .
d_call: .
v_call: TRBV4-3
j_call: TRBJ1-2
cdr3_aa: CVSSQDFTGGNYGYTF
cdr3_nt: TGCGTCAGCAGCCAAGACTTTACAGGAGGGAACTATGGCTACACCTTC

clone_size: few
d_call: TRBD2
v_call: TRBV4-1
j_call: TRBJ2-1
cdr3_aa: CASSQAPGLSYNEQFF
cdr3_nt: TGCGCCAGCAGCCAAGCGCCGGGACTATCATACAATGAGCAGTTCTTC

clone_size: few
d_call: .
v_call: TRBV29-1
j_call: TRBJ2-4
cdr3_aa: CSVVGQNIQYF
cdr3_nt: TGCAGCGTTGTTGGCCAAAACATTCAGTACTTC

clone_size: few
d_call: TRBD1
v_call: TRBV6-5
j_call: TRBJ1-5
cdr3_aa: CASSYSIDRGLQPQHF
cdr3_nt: TGTGCCAGCAGTTACTCGATAGACAGGGGGCTTCAGCCCCAGCATTTT

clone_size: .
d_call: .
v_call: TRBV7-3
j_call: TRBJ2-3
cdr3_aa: CASGGSSTDTQYF
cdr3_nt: TGTGCCAGCGGGGGCTCCAGCACAGATACGCAGTATTTT

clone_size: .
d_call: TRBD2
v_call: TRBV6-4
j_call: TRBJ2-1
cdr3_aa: CASRQIAGGYNEQFF
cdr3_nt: TGTGCCAGCAGACAAATAGCGGGAGGGTACAATGAGCAGTTCTTC

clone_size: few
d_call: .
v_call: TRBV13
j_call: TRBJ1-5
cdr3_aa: CASSLSAGTYSNQPQHF
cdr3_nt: TGTGCCAGCAGCTTATCGGCAGGGACATATAGCAATCAGCCCCAGCATTTT

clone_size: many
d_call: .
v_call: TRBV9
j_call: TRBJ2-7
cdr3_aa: CASSVDQSPDYEQYF
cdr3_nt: TGTGCCAGCAGCGTAGATCAGAGCCCCGACTACGAGCAGTACTTC

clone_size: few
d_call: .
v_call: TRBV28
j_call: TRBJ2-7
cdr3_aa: CATQGGGTYEQYF
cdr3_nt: TGTGCCACCCAGGGAGGCGGAACCTACGAGCAGTACTTC

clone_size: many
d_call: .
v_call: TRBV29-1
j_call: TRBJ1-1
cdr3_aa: CSVVVSNMNTEAFF
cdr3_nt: TGCAGCGTTGTGGTCAGTAACATGAACACTGAAGCTTTCTTT

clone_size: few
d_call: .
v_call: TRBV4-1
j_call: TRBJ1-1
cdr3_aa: CASSQGGGRVTEAFF
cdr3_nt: TGCGCCAGCAGCCAAGGGGGTGGCAGGGTCACTGAAGCTTTCTTT

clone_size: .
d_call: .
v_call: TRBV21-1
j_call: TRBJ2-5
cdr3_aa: CASSMGRETQYF
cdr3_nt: TGTGCCAGCAGCATGGGGCGAGAGACCCAGTACTTC

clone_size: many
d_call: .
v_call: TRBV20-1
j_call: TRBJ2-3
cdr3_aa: CSASYGLSDLADTQYF
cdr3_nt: TGCAGTGCTAGCTATGGGCTTAGTGACCTTGCAGATACGCAGTATTTT

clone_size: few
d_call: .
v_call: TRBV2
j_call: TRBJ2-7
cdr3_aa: CASSARDYEQYF
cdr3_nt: TGTGCCAGCTCGGCGCGGGATTACGAGCAGTACTTC

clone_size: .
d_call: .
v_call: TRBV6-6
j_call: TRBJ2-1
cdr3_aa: CASSYSVRNEQFF
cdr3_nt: TGTGCCAGCAGTTACTCTGTCAGAAATGAGCAGTTCTTC

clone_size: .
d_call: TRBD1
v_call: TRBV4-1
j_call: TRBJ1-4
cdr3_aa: CASSPAGTGASNEKLFF
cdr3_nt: TGCGCCAGCAGCCCCGCGGGGACAGGCGCCTCTAATGAAAAACTGTTTTTT

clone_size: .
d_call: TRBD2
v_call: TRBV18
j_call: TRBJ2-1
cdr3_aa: CASSPSEIAGVAHEQFF
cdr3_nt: TGTGCCAGCTCACCAAGTGAGATAGCGGGAGTAGCCCATGAGCAGTTCTTC

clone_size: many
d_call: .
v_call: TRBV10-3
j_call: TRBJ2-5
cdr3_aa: CAISESLEETQYF
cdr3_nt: TGTGCCATCAGTGAGTCGCTGGAAGAGACCCAGTACTTC

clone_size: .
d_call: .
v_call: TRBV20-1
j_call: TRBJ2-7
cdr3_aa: CSARISASAYEQYF
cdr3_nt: TGCAGTGCTAGAATTTCGGCTAGCGCCTACGAGCAGTACTTC

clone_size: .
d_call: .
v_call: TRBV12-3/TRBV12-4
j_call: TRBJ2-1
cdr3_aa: CASGLIAEGNEQFF
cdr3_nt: TGTGCCAGCGGCTTGATTGCCGAGGGTAATGAGCAGTTCTTC

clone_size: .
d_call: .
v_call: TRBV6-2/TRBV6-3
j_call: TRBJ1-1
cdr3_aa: CASTKEGGTEAFF
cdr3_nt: TGTGCCAGCACTAAGGAAGGGGGGACTGAAGCTTTCTTT